The 27 T cell receptor beta chains given below trace back to one sample, sequenced in a study of cytomegalovirus exposure and HLA in healthy donors. It was with 60 Vbeta and 13 Jbeta primers that the PCR ran. The protocol was immunoSEQ multiplex PCR, while the TCRdb copy is restricted to in-frame clones and leaves out a portion. There are around 170,000 clones in the sample; over 70% occur only once, and roughly 1.5% lies in the top ten. Sequencing input: PBMCs. Every receptor here comes from a young woman in good health and CMV-seronegative.

This chain links TRBV6-6 with TRBJ2-2; D might be TRBD2 (5 bases). V was shortened by 2 bases and J by 6 bases, with 10 bases between the two germline ends. CDR1 and CDR2 from the germline V gene are MNHNY and SVGAGI (reference sequence). The CDR3 is 14 amino acids. The CDR3 region is CASSYTEGSGELFF. Written as DNA, the CDR3 is TGTGCCAGCAGTTACACCGAGGGCTCCGGGGAGCTGTTTTTT.

The chain couples TRBV7-6 to TRBJ2-7; 7 nucleotides align to TRBD1. J gave up 0 bases and V 5 bases, and 13 bases lay outside the gene matches. This CDR3 comprises 17 residues. The germline CDR1 and CDR2 sequences are SGHVS and FNYEAQ. CDR3 DNA: TGTGCCAGCAGCGCGAGGCCGGGACAGCCATACTCCTACGAGCAGTACTTC. It is translated as CASSARPGQPYSYEQYF.

The V gene is TRBV27, the J gene TRBJ1-1; D gene ambiguous. Trimming cost V 3 bases and J 2 bases, with 4 bases left between them. This CDR3 contains 12 residues. CDR1 and CDR2 from the germline V gene are MNHEY and SMNVEV (reference sequence). The CDR3 nucleotides are TGTGCCAGCAGTTTCAGTAACACTGAAGCTTTCTTT. This translates into CASSFSNTEAFF.

The chain joins TRBV2 to TRBJ2-3; unclear D gene. The CDR3 consists of 14 residues. Germline CDR1 SNHLY, CDR2 FYNNEI. Trimming left V 0 bases short and J 1 base short, with 5 bases between. CDR3 in amino acids: CASSEASGTDTQYF. DNA for the CDR3: TGTGCCAGCAGTGAAGCTTCAGGCACAGATACGCAGTATTTT.

The rearrangement joins TRBV9 to TRBJ2-3; D may be TRBD2 (6 bases). The germline gives CDR1 SGDLS, CDR2 YYNGEE. The CDR3 has 14 amino acids. The V end was cut by 10 bases, the J end by 2 bases, with 17 bases between. This chain's CDR3 is CASQEGWLTDTQYF. The CDR3 bases are TGTGCCTCCCAGGAGGGGTGGCTCACAGATACGCAGTATTTT.

Written as DNA, the CDR3 is TGTGCCAGCAGTGAATCAATACAGAACACCGGGGAGCTGTTTTTT. Translated, it gives CASSESIQNTGELFF. This sequence joins TRBV2 and TRBJ2-2; D gene unclear. Germline loops: CDR1 SNHLY, CDR2 FYNNEI. The germline V and J ends were trimmed by 2 bases and 1 base, with 8 bases remaining between them. The CDR3 consists of 15 residues.

This sequence joins TRBV2 and TRBJ2-5; TRBD1 matches 10 bases. Trimming removed 4 bases from V and 5 bases from J; junction bases left unmatched: 1. This CDR3 has 13 amino acids. Germline V gene data show CDR1 as SNHLY and CDR2 as FYNNEI. DNA for the CDR3: TGTGCCAGCAGTGGACAGGGGGCTGAGACCCAGTACTTC. This encodes CASSGQGAETQYF.

V is TRBV6-1 and J is TRBJ1-5; possible D gene TRBD1, 5 bases. CDR1 MNHNS and CDR2 SASEGT come from the germline V gene. This CDR3 spans 15 amino acids. Trimming took off 6 bases at V and 8 bases at J, with 20 bases between the two ends. For the CDR3, the DNA is TGTGCCAGCAGCGCTCGAGGACACCCGATCGAGCCCCAGCATTTT. Translated, it gives CASSARGHPIEPQHF.

This clone was detected a few times. CDR3 protein: CASSNFGGAAHYGYTF. For the CDR3, the DNA is TGTGCCAGTAGTAATTTCGGTGGAGCAGCCCACTATGGCTACACCTTC. The chain recombines TRBV19 with TRBJ1-2; D is unclear. The V end lost 4 bases, the J end lost 3 bases, and 18 bases lay between the germline ends. CDR3 length: 16 residues. CDR1 is LNHDA, CDR2 SQIVND, per germline (reference sequence).

This CDR3 reads CASAFTGAYNQPQHF. In nucleotides, the CDR3 is TGTGCCAGCGCTTTCACAGGGGCTTACAATCAGCCCCAGCATTTT. The chain recombines TRBV27 with TRBJ1-5, with TRBD1 identical over 7 bases. Trimming cost V 8 bases and J 3 bases; bases outside gene matches: 10. Per the germline V gene, CDR1 is MNHEY and CDR2 is SMNVEV (reference sequence). The CDR3 consists of 15 residues.

This clone has just one count. This chain connects TRBV27 to TRBJ2-7; D perhaps matches TRBD2 (5 bases). The CDR3 extends over 12 amino acids. V was shortened by 6 bases and J by 10 bases, with 16 bases between the two germline ends. Germline-derived CDR1 and CDR2 are MNHEY and SMNVEV (reference sequence). CDR3 sequence: CASRRVAGKQYF. CDR3 bases: TGTGCCAGCAGGCGGGTCGCGGGTAAACAGTACTTC.

This clone came up once. The CDR3 protein is CASRPGGAANYGYTF. CDR3 nucleotides: TGTGCCAGCAGGCCGGGAGGAGCCGCTAACTATGGCTACACCTTC. The rearrangement uses TRBV6-5 and TRBJ1-2; D is undetermined. CDR1 is MNHEY and CDR2 is SVGAGI in the germline V gene. V was shortened by 6 bases and J by 0 bases, with 14 bases between the two germline ends. The CDR3 is 15 residues long.

CDR3 loop: CASAGGGSSYNEQFF. DNA for the CDR3: TGTGCCAGCGCTGGGGGGGGGAGCTCCTACAATGAGCAGTTCTTC. This sequence joins TRBV5-4 and TRBJ2-1; 7 bases fit TRBD2. The CDR3 is made up of 15 amino acids. Germline V gene data show CDR1 as SGHNT and CDR2 as YYREEE (reference sequence). V lost 7 bases to trimming and J lost 0 bases; unmatched junction nucleotides: 7.

The J gene is TRBJ1-5, the V gene TRBV5-8, with D possibly matching TRBD1 (6 bases). Per the germline V gene, CDR1 is SGHTS and CDR2 is YDEGEE. The V end lost 1 base, the J end lost 6 bases, and 14 bases lay between the germline ends. This CDR3 has 15 amino acids. The DNA for the CDR3 is TGTGCCAGCAGCTTGTGGGCGCAGGGGACTCAGCCCCAGCATTTT. Translated: CASSLWAQGTQPQHF.

The V and J genes are TRBV6-5 and TRBJ2-2; a weak D match, TRBD2 (5 bases). Germline CDR1 MNHEY, CDR2 SVGAGI. The CDR3 is 14 residues long. V was cut by 6 bases and J by 2 bases, with 10 bases left in between. Written as DNA, the CDR3 is TGTGCCAGCAGAGAGGGAACTAACACCGGGGAGCTGTTTTTT. Translated: CASREGTNTGELFF.

This rearrangement joins TRBV19 to TRBJ1-5; D is possibly TRBD1 (6 bases). CDR1 is LNHDA, CDR2 SQIVND, per germline (reference sequence). The V and J ends lost 4 bases and 3 bases respectively, with 22 bases between them. There are 18 residues in the CDR3. CDR3 residues: CASSTLTGWGFDNQPQHF. The CDR3 DNA reads as TGTGCCAGTAGTACTCTCACAGGGTGGGGGTTTGACAATCAGCCCCAGCATTTT.

The genes are TRBV5-1 and TRBJ1-1, with 10 bases aligning to TRBD1. The germline CDR1 and CDR2 sequences are SGHRS and YFSETQ. Unmatched junction bases numbered 0, after V lost 0 bases and J lost 4 bases. The CDR3 runs to 14 residues. This chain's CDR3 is CASSLGTGGTEAFF. The CDR3 DNA reads TGCGCCAGCAGCTTGGGGACAGGGGGCACTGAAGCTTTCTTT.

This chain connects TRBV4-1 to TRBJ1-6, with 9 bases matching TRBD1. This CDR3 has 15 residues. Germline CDR1 MGHRA, CDR2 YSYEKL. V dropped 4 bases and J dropped 8; count of bases not matched to a gene: 6. The CDR3 protein is CASSPWGQGDSPLHF. CDR3 in DNA: TGCGCCAGCAGCCCCTGGGGACAGGGCGATTCACCCCTCCACTTT.

The V call is TRBV5-1, the J call TRBJ2-3; D is possibly TRBD2 (5 bases). The CDR3 sequence is 14 residues long. V shed 4 bases and J shed 1 base, with 10 bases lying between them. The germline CDR1 and CDR2 sequences are SGHRS and YFSETQ. The CDR3 is CASSDGDGTDTQYF. DNA for the CDR3: TGCGCCAGCAGCGACGGGGATGGCACAGATACGCAGTATTTT.

Only one count was recorded for this clone. This rearrangement joins TRBV30 to TRBJ2-1; 7 bases align to TRBD1. Germline V gene data show CDR1 as GTSNPN and CDR2 as SVGIG (reference sequence). Trimming removed 5 bases from V and 7 bases from J; junction bases left unmatched: 8. The CDR3 totals 13 residues. CDR3 amino acids: CAWDRVQGNEQFF. The CDR3 DNA sequence: TGTGCCTGGGACAGGGTACAGGGTAATGAGCAGTTCTTC.

This sequence joins TRBV7-2 and TRBJ2-3; D possibly corresponds to TRBD2 (6 bases). CDR3 length: 15 residues. V shed 2 bases and J shed 2 bases, with 11 bases lying between them. Germline CDR1 reads SGHTA; CDR2 reads FQGNSA. CDR3 nucleotides: TGTGCCAGCAGCTTATATGGGGGGTCCACAGATACGCAGTATTTT. As protein: CASSLYGGSTDTQYF.

This chain connects TRBV5-1 to TRBJ1-1; 7 bases line up with TRBD1. The trim removed 2 bases at V and 3 bases at J, leaving 16 bases unmatched. CDR1 and CDR2 from the germline V gene are SGHRS and YFSETQ. The CDR3 sequence is 18 residues long. This CDR3 reads CASSFFPTGELWDTEAFF. The CDR3 bases are TGCGCCAGCAGCTTCTTTCCTACAGGGGAGTTGTGGGACACTGAAGCTTTCTTT.

The DNA of the CDR3 is TGTGCCAGCAGGGCGGACAGGGGATCTGGAAACACCATATATTTT. It codes for CASRADRGSGNTIYF. This sequence joins TRBV6-6 and TRBJ1-3; 9 nucleotides match TRBD1. The length of the CDR3 is 15 residues. In germline, CDR1 is MNHNY, CDR2 SVGAGI (reference sequence). Unmatched junction bases numbered 4, after V lost 6 bases and J lost 1 base.

V usage is TRBV6-5 and J usage is TRBJ1-2; D gene uncertain. Trimming took 2 bases from V and 0 from J, leaving 7 bases between them. The CDR3 extends over 14 amino acids. Germline-derived CDR1 and CDR2 are MNHEY and SVGAGI. CDR3 nucleotide sequence: TGTGCCAGCAGTTACGAGAAAACTAACTATGGCTACACCTTC. As protein: CASSYEKTNYGYTF.

The genes are TRBV27 and TRBJ1-1; the match to TRBD1 covers 9 bases. Germline V gene sequence: CDR1 MNHEY, CDR2 SMNVEV (reference sequence). The CDR3 loop spans 17 amino acids. V shed 5 bases and J 4 bases; nucleotides not matched to a gene: 14. The CDR3 here is CASSNSQFDRGSTEAFF. The CDR3 DNA is TGTGCCAGCAGTAATTCCCAATTCGACAGGGGGAGCACTGAAGCTTTCTTT.

For this clone: This specimen includes other DNA sequences encoding the same CDR3. This chain uses TRBV6-1 with TRBJ1-5, with 7 bases aligning to TRBD1. Germline CDR1 MNHNS, CDR2 SASEGT. This CDR3 is built from 15 residues. J gave up 4 bases and V 9 bases, and 12 bases lay outside the gene matches. CDR3 sequence (DNA): TGTGCCAGTCACGGGCAGGGGGGCTGGAATCAGCCCCAGCATTTT. Protein: CASHGQGGWNQPQHF.

This clone was detected a few times. The genes are TRBV29-1 and TRBJ1-2; D remains unclear. V was shortened by 4 bases and J by 7 bases, with 13 bases between the two germline ends. CDR1 is SQVTM and CDR2 is ANQGSEA in the germline V gene. This CDR3 is built from 12 residues. In DNA, the CDR3 is TGCAGCGTTGGCCGGGGAGATGGTGGCTACACCTTC. Translating gives CSVGRGDGGYTF.